The source of this T cell receptor beta chain is a study of blood T cell repertoires in COVID-19. About the study: PBMCs, B-cell-depleted T cells, or T cells provided the cDNA or gDNA that made up the material.

The germline gives CDR1 SQVTM, CDR2 ANQGSEA. The CDR3 is made up of 14 amino acids. The V and J ends lost 4 bases and 1 base, in that order; junction bases with no gene match: 6. In the study's own analysis: The assay estimated nucleated cells by amplifying reference gene primers. Clones were sequenced by immunoSEQ multiplex PCR, and TCRdb holds only the in-frame ones, with some missing. V and J calls and clone size are as listed in that table; D and trimming were resolved from the DNA. The sample yields 360,000 or so clones, 89% seen once. The Seattle site enrolled patients during active infection and followed them longitudinally.

Sequencing input: peripheral blood. This chain links TRBV29-1 with TRBJ1-1, with 7 bases fitting TRBD1. The receptor comes from a woman aged 60-75 years with COVID-19, enrolled during active disease. CDR3 region: CSVVWPGGNTEAFF. CDR3 in DNA: TGCAGCGTTGTTTGGCCAGGGGGGAACACTGAAGCTTTCTTT.